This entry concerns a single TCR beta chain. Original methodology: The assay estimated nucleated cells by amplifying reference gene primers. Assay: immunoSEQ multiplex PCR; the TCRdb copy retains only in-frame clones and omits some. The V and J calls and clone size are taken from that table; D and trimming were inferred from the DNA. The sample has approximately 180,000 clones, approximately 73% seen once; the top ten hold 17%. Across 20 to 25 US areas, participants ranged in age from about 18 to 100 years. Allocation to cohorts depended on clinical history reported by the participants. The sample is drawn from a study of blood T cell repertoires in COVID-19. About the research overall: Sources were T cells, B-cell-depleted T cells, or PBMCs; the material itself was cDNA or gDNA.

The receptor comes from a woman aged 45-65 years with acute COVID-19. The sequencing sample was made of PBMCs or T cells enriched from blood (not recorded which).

The CDR3 loop is CATSDSTDTGVEAFF. The CDR3 DNA sequence: TGTGCCACCAGTGATTCCACAGATACAGGGGTAGAAGCTTTCTTT. This sequence joins TRBV24-1 and TRBJ1-1; TRBD1 matches 7 bases. There are 15 residues in the CDR3. Trimming removed 2 bases from V and 8 bases from J; junction bases left unmatched: 10. Germline-derived CDR1 and CDR2 are KGHDR and SFDVKD.